This TCR beta chain was recovered during a study of CD8+ T cells in alopecia areata. Overall study: Patients in the treated group were given tofacitinib by mouth, 5 to 10 mg twice a day.

Trimming pared 3 bases from V and 3 bases from J, leaving 6 bases between. Looked up from germline, CDR1 is SGHTA and CDR2 is FQGNSA. CDR3 size: 13 residues. This sample's treatment: oral pan-JAK inhibitor, 5-10 mg twice daily. Study results and limitations: Many expanded lesional clones persisted during tofacitinib (in both scalp and blood).

On this clone itself: Its antigen remains unidentified.

Extracted RNA was reverse transcribed into cDNA, the sequencing template. Clones were sequenced by immunoSEQ multiplex PCR, and TCRdb holds only the in-frame ones, with some missing. The sample records under 200,000 clones, approximately 62% being singletons. The sequence was obtained from a human donor with alopecia areata. The rearrangement joins TRBV7-2 to TRBJ1-5; D is ambiguous. The material sequenced was CD4+ T cells sorted from blood, taken at week 24, from a patient treated with tofacitinib. CDR3 protein: CASSLVDNQPQHF. CDR3 bases: TGTGCCAGCAGCTTGGTGGACAATCAGCCCCAGCATTTT.